This T cell receptor (beta chain) was observed in a study of blood T cell repertoires in COVID-19. On the study more broadly: Researchers got acute and convalescent COVID-19 samples from the United States, Italy and Spain.

The CDR3 length is 15 residues. The germline V gene has CDR1 SGDLS and CDR2 YYNGEE. V dropped 4 bases and J dropped 5; count of bases not matched to a gene: 9. Per the original methods: Reference gene primer amplification yielded estimated nucleated cell counts. The repertoire was sequenced with immunoSEQ multiplex PCR; TCRdb's copy has only in-frame clones and lacks some. For V, J and clone size, that table is used; D and trimming come from the DNA. The sample includes about 120,000 clones, around nine tenths of them seen just once. The clonotype was recovered from a woman in her forties or fifties with acute or convalescent COVID-19. Material for sequencing was peripheral blood. V is TRBV9 and J is TRBJ1-5, with 7 bases fitting TRBD1. Here the CDR3 reads CASSQTGEVHQPQHF. In nucleotides, the CDR3 is TGTGCCAGCAGCCAAACAGGGGAAGTGCATCAGCCCCAGCATTTT.